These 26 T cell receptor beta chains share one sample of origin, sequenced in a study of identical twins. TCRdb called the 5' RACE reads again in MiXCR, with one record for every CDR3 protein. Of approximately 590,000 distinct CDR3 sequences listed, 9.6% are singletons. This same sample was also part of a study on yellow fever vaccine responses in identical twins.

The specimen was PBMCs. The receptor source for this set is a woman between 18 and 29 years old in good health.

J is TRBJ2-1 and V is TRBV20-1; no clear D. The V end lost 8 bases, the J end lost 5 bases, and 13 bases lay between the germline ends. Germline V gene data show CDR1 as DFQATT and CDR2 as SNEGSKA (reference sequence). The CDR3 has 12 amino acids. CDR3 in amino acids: CSYKGWDNEQFF. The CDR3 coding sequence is TGCAGTTACAAGGGTTGGGACAATGAGCAGTTCTTC.

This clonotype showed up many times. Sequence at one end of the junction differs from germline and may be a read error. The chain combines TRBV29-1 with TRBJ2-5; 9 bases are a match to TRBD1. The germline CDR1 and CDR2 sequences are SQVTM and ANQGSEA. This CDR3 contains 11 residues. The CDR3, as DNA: TGCAGCGTTGAGACAGGGGGGGCCAGGGACTTC. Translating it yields CSVETGGARDF.

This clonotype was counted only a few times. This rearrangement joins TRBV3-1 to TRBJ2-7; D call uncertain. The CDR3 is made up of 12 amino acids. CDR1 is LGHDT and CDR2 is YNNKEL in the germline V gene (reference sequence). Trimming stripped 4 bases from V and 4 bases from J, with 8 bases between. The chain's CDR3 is CASSRMKYEQYF. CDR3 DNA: TGTGCCAGCAGCCGTATGAAGTACGAGCAGTACTTC.

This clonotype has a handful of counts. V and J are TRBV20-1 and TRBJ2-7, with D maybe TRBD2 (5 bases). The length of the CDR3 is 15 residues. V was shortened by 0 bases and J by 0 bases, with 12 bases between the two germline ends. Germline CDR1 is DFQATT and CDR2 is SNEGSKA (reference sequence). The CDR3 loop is CSARDWRRSSYEQYF. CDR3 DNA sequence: TGCAGTGCTAGAGATTGGAGGAGGAGCTCCTACGAGCAGTACTTC.

The CDR3 loop reads CASSLGWDETQYF. CDR3 DNA sequence: TGTGCCAGCAGTTTGGGGTGGGACGAGACCCAGTACTTC. V is TRBV28 and J is TRBJ2-5; D possibly matches TRBD1 or TRBD2 (5 bases each). The CDR3 sequence is 13 residues long. The V and J ends lost 3 bases and 5 bases respectively, with 10 bases between them. Germline CDR1 and CDR2: MDHEN and SYDVKM.

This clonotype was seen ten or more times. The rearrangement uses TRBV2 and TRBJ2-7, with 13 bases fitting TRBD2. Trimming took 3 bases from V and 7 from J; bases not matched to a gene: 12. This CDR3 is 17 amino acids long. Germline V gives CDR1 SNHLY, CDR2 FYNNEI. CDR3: CASSEEPPGLAGWEQYF. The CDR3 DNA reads TGTGCCAGCAGTGAGGAGCCTCCGGGACTAGCGGGGTGGGAGCAGTACTTC.

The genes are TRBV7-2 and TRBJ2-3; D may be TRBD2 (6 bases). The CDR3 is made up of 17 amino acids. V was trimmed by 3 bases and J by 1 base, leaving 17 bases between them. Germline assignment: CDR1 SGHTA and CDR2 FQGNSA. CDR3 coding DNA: TGTGCCAGCAGCTTGGGGGACTCTCCCTTTGGCACAGATACGCAGTATTTT. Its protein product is CASSLGDSPFGTDTQYF.

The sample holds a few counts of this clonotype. For the CDR3, the DNA is TGTGCCAGCAGTGCGAAGACTAGCGGGAAGTACAATGAGCAGTTCTTC. It yields the protein CASSAKTSGKYNEQFF. V and J are TRBV12-3 or TRBV12-4 and TRBJ2-1, with 11 nucleotides matching TRBD2. V shed 5 bases and J 4 bases; nucleotides not matched to a gene: 7. This CDR3 contains 16 residues.

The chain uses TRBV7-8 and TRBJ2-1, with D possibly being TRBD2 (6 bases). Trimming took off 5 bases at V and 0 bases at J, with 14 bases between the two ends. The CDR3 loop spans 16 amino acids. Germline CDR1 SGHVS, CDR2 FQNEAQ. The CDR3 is CASSPNGGSSYNEQFF. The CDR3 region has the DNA TGTGCCAGCAGCCCAAACGGGGGAAGCTCCTACAATGAGCAGTTCTTC.

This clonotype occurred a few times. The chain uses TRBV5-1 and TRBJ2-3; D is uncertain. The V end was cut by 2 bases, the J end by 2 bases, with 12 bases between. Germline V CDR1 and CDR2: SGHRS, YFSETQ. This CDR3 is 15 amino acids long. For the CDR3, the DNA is TGCGCCAGCAGCTTTTATCGGGCAAACACAGATACGCAGTATTTT. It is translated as CASSFYRANTDTQYF.

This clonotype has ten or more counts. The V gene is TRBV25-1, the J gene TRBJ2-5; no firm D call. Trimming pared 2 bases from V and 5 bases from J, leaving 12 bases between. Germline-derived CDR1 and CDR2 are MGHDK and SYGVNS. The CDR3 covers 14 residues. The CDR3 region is CASSEDRFGETQYF. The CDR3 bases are TGTGCCAGCAGTGAAGATAGGTTCGGGGAGACCCAGTACTTC.

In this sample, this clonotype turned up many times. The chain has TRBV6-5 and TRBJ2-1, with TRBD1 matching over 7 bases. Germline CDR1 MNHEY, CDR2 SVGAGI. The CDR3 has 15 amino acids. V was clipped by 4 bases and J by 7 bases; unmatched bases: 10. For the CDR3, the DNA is TGTGCCAGCAGTTCCTCATCGGACAGGCGTAATGAGCAGTTCTTC. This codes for CASSSSSDRRNEQFF.

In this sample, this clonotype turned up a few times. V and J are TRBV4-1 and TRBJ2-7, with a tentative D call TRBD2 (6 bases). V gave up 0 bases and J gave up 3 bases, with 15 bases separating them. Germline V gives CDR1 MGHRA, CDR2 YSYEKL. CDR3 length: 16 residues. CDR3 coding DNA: TGCGCCAGCAGCCAAGATCTAGCGAGCTTACTCTACGAGCAGTACTTC. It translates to CASSQDLASLLYEQYF.

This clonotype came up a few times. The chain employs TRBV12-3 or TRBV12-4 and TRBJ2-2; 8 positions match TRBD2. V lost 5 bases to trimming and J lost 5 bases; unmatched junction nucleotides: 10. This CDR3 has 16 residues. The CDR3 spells CASSAGTRGATGELFF. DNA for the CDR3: TGTGCCAGCAGTGCCGGGACTAGAGGCGCGACCGGGGAGCTGTTTTTT.

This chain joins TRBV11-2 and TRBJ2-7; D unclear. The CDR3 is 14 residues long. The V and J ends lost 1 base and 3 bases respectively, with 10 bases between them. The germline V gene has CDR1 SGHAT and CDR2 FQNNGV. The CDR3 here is CASSLGPTIYEQYF. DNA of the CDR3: TGTGCCAGCAGCTTAGGACCAACAATCTACGAGCAGTACTTC. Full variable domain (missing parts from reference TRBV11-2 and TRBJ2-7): EAGVAQSPRYKIIEKRQSVAFWCNPISGHATLYWYQQILGQGPKLLIQFQNNGVVDDSQLPKDRFSAERLKGVDSTLKIQPAKLEDSAVYLCASSLGPTIYEQYFGPGTRLTVT.

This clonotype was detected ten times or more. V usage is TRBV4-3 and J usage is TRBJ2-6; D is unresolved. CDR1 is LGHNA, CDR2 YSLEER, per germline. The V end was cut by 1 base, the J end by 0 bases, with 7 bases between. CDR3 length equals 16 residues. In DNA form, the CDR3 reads TGCGCCAGCAGCCAAGCTTGGGGCTCTGGGGCCAACGTCCTGACTTTC. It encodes CASSQAWGSGANVLTF.

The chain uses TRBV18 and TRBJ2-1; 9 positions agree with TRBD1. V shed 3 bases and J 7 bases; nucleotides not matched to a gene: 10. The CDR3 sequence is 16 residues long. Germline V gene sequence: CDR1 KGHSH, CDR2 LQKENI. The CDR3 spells CASSPSRDRVWNEQFF. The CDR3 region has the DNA TGTGCCAGCTCACCCTCGAGGGACAGGGTGTGGAATGAGCAGTTCTTC.

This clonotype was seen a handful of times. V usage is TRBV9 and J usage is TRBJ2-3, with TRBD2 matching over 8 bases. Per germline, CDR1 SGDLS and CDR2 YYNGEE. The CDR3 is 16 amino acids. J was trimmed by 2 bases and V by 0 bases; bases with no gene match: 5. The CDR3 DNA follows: TGTGCCAGCAGCGTAGCGGGGGGGCAAGTCACAGATACGCAGTATTTT. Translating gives CASSVAGGQVTDTQYF.

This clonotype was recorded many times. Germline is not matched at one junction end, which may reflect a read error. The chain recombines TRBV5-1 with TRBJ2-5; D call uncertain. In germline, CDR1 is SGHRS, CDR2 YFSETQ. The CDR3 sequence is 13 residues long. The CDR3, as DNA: TGTGCCAGCAGCTTAGGTCGACAAGAGACCCAGTACTTC. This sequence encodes CASSLGRQETQYF.

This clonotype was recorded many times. CDR3 sequence: CAISESRDTQYF. CDR3 nucleotide sequence: TGTGCCATCAGTGAGTCACGAGATACGCAGTATTTT. The chain uses TRBV10-3 and TRBJ2-3; no definite D call. Between the trimmed V and J ends, which lost 0 bases and 5 bases, there was a span of 3 bases. Germline CDR1 and CDR2: ENHRY and SYGVKD. The CDR3 sequence is 12 residues long.

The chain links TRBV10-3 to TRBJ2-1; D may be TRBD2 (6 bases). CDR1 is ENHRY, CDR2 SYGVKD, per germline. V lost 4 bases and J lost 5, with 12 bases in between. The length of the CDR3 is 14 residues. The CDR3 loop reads CAISGGGTHNEQFF. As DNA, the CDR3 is TGTGCCATCAGTGGTGGCGGGACCCACAATGAGCAGTTCTTC.

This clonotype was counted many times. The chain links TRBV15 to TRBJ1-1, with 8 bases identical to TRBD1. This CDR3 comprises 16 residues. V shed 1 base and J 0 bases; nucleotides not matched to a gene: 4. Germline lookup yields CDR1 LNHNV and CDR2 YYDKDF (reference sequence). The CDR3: CATSRGDRGMNTEAFF. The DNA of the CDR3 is TGTGCCACCAGCAGAGGCGACAGGGGTATGAACACTGAAGCTTTCTTT.

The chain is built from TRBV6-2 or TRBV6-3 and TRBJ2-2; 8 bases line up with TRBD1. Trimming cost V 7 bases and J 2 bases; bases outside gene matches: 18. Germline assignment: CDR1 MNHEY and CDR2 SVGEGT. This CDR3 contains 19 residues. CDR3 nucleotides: TGTGCCAGCACCAATTTTCTTGACAGGGGAGGATCAAACACCGGGGAGCTGTTTTTT. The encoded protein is CASTNFLDRGGSNTGELFF.

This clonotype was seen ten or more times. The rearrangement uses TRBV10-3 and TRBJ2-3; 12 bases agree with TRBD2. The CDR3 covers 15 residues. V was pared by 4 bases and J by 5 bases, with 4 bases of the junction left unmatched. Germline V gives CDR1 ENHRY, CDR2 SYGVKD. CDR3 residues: CAISVSSGRGDTQYF. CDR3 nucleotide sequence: TGTGCCATCAGTGTATCTAGCGGGAGGGGAGATACGCAGTATTTT.

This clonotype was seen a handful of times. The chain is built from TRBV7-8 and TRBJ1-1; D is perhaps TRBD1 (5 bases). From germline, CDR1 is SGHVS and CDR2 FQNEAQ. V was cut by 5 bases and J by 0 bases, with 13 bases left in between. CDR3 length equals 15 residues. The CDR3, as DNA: TGTGCCAGCAGCGTCCGGACACTCTTGAACACTGAAGCTTTCTTT. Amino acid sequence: CASSVRTLLNTEAFF. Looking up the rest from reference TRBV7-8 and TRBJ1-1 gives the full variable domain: GAGVSQSPRYKVAKRGQDVALRCDPISGHVSLFWYQQALGQGPEFLTYFQNEAQLDKSGLPSDRFFAERPEGSVSTLKIQRTQQEDSAVYLCASSVRTLLNTEAFFGQGTRLTVV.

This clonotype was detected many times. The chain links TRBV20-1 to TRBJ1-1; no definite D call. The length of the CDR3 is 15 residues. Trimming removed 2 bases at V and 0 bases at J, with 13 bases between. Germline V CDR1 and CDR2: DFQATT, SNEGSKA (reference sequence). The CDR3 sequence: CSARNPGHVNTEAFF. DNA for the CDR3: TGCAGTGCTAGAAACCCGGGCCACGTGAACACTGAAGCTTTCTTT.